Sequencing of this T cell receptor beta chain was carried out in a study of post-analysis software for immune sequencing data. Study-wide background: Secondary progressive, relapsing-remitting and progressive-relapsing multiple sclerosis were among the included disease courses. Study outcomes and limitations: The authors found that F measure strongly co-clustered same-batch samples. About 5 TRBV segments were more frequent in patients than controls; TRBV5-6, TRBV5-1 and TRBV20-1 belonged to this group. Among multiple sclerosis patients, normalized Chao1 diversity was significantly below that of controls.

cDNA libraries of TCR beta carried unique molecular identifiers. The T cell input of 1 to 10 million gave roughly 0.5 million cDNA molecules. Each CDR3 protein is one row after TCRdb ran MiXCR on the PCR reads. The profile shows approximately 730,000 distinct CDR3 sequences, roughly 27% of them singletons. This clonotype occurred a few times. Its antigen is not identified. The CDR3 consists of 17 residues. CDR1 and CDR2 (germline): SGHRS, YFSETQ. With 4 bases removed from V and 0 bases from J, the gap between germline ends came to 14 bases. The origin of this receptor is a girl aged 10-17 years with multiple sclerosis. The V call is TRBV5-1, the J call TRBJ2-6; TRBD1 is a possible D gene (6 bases). Sample: blood. The CDR3 nucleotides are TGCGCCAGCAGCAGGACAGTGATGAACTCTGGGGCCAACGTCCTGACTTTC. This encodes CASSRTVMNSGANVLTF.